One sample yielded the 17 T cell receptor beta chains listed below, sequenced in a study of somatic mutations in cytotoxic T cells in rheumatoid arthritis (dated by TCRdb to 2016 to 2017). The library relied on the immunoSEQ multiplex PCR assay. This immuneACCESS table, as held by TCRdb, lists in-frame sequences with V and J called but not all clones. Of the missing ones, under half trace to an unresolved V gene in checked studies; the others have no known cause. Counted in this sample were several thousand clones; just under 80% of them appeared once. Approximately 4.9% of the sample belongs to the ten largest clones. Specimen: CD8+ T cells sorted from blood. These receptors all stem from an adult with rheumatoid arthritis.

The chain uses TRBV7-8 and TRBJ2-3; D unresolved. Germline loops: CDR1 SGHVS, CDR2 FQNEAQ. The CDR3 extends over 14 amino acids. The germline V and J ends were trimmed by 5 bases and 4 bases, with 13 bases remaining between them. CDR3 region: CASSPPNSPDTQYF. CDR3 DNA sequence: TGTGCCAGCAGCCCACCTAATTCGCCAGATACGCAGTATTTT.

The J gene is TRBJ1-1, the V gene TRBV18; D not certain. Trimming shortened V by 1 base and J by 3 bases, and 9 bases separated the two germline ends. Looked up from germline, CDR1 is KGHSH and CDR2 is LQKENI. The CDR3 has 14 residues. CDR3 in amino acids: CASSPRKHDTEAFF. The DNA for the CDR3 is TGTGCCAGCTCACCACGGAAACATGACACTGAAGCTTTCTTT.

This clone was detected a few times. The chain employs TRBV28 and TRBJ2-2; TRBD2 matches at 11 bases. V trimming: 3 bases; J trimming: 0 bases; junction bases outside the gene matches: 12. Germline lookup yields CDR1 MDHEN and CDR2 SYDVKM. There are 20 residues in the CDR3. For the CDR3, the DNA is TGTGCCAGCAGTTTTCCAGCGCCGGGACTAGCGGACCCGAACACCGGGGAGCTGTTTTTT. Protein sequence: CASSFPAPGLADPNTGELFF.

The table lists this clone with a count of one. The genes are TRBV6-5 and TRBJ2-1; 11 bases align to TRBD2. V shed 5 bases, J shed 6 bases, and the junction held 3 bases outside the gene matches. This CDR3 comprises 14 residues. The germline V gene encodes CDR1 MNHEY and CDR2 SVGAGI. The CDR3 is CASSRLAGFNEQFF. CDR3 bases: TGTGCCAGCAGTCGACTAGCGGGGTTCAATGAGCAGTTCTTC.

This sequence joins TRBV9 and TRBJ2-1; 10 bases are a match to TRBD2. V gave up 4 bases and J gave up 4 bases; unmatched junction bases: 5. The CDR3 sequence is 15 residues long. Germline V CDR1 and CDR2: SGDLS, YYNGEE. The DNA for the CDR3 is TGTGCCAGCAGCCCCCCTAGCGGGGGATACAATGAGCAGTTCTTC. As protein: CASSPPSGGYNEQFF.

The chain has TRBV15 and TRBJ2-7; tentative D call: TRBD1 (6 bases). Deletions cut 0 bases from V and 0 bases from J, with 9 bases between. CDR1 is LNHNV, CDR2 YYDKDF, per germline (reference sequence). The CDR3 length is 15 residues. CDR3 sequence (DNA): TGTGCCACCAGCAGAGACAGGGGAAGCTCCTACGAGCAGTACGTC. Translation gives CATSRDRGSSYEQYV.

The genes are TRBV7-9 and TRBJ2-5; D might be TRBD1 or TRBD2, each matching 6 bases. V was clipped by 5 bases and J by 4 bases, with 26 bases between them. The CDR3 runs to 18 residues. Germline CDR1 is SEHNR and CDR2 is FQNEAQ (reference sequence). As DNA, the CDR3 is TGTGCCAGCAGCCCATCCGGGGGCATACGGAGAAAAGGAGAGACCCAGTACTTC. It specifies CASSPSGGIRRKGETQYF.

The genes are TRBV5-1 and TRBJ2-3; D not certain. This CDR3 has 14 amino acids. Looked up from germline, CDR1 is SGHRS and CDR2 is YFSETQ. V was shortened by 0 bases and J by 2 bases, with 7 bases between the two germline ends. The CDR3 here is CASSLEQPTDTQYF. The CDR3 DNA follows: TGCGCCAGCAGCTTGGAACAACCCACAGATACGCAGTATTTT. The variable domain in full, with the rest retrieved from reference TRBV5-1 and TRBJ2-3, is KAGVTQTPRYLIKTRGQQVTLSCSPISGHRSVSWYQQTPGQGLQFLFEYFSETQRNKGNFPGRFSGRQFSNSRSEMNVSTLELGDSALYLCASSLEQPTDTQYFGPGTRLTVL.

Written as DNA, the CDR3 is TGCGCCAGCAGCCCATTGAAAACAGCGGGAGAAGAAGACGAGCAGTACTTC. Translated, it gives CASSPLKTAGEEDEQYF. The rearrangement uses TRBV5-1 and TRBJ2-7; 8 nucleotides agree with TRBD2. The CDR3 is 17 residues long. V lost 4 bases, J lost 5 bases, and 17 bases stayed unmatched. Germline V gives CDR1 SGHRS, CDR2 YFSETQ.

This chain uses TRBV27 with TRBJ1-2; 9 bases align to TRBD1. The CDR3 length is 13 residues. The germline V gene has CDR1 MNHEY and CDR2 SMNVEV (reference sequence). V trimming: 6 bases; J trimming: 5 bases; junction bases outside the gene matches: 4. Here the CDR3 DNA reads TGTGCCAGCAGATCGGGACAGGGTTATGGCTACACCTTC. The encoded protein is CASRSGQGYGYTF.

The rearrangement joins TRBV7-9 to TRBJ2-7, with 9 bases matching TRBD1. The V gene end was trimmed by 5 bases and the J gene end by 7 bases; junction bases not matched to a gene: 9. The germline V gene encodes CDR1 SEHNR and CDR2 FQNEAQ (reference sequence). The CDR3 covers 14 residues. The CDR3 loop reads CASSHRDRESEQYF. The CDR3 DNA reads as TGTGCCAGCAGCCACCGGGACAGGGAGAGTGAGCAGTACTTC.

V and J are TRBV6-1 and TRBJ2-2; 8 nucleotides match TRBD1. The CDR3 spans 16 residues. Germline assignment: CDR1 MNHNS and CDR2 SASEGT. V shed 2 bases and J 4 bases; nucleotides not matched to a gene: 6. CDR3 residues: CASSEIQGVGTGELFF. The CDR3 nucleotides are TGTGCCAGCAGTGAAATACAGGGGGTCGGCACCGGGGAGCTGTTTTTT.

This clone was seen only once. This sequence joins TRBV23-1 and TRBJ2-1; 13 bases fit TRBD2. TRBV23-1 qualifies as an ORF whose function is uncertain. This CDR3 has 15 residues. Germline trimming cut 8 bases from V and 9 bases from J; bases unmatched to any gene: 10. In DNA, the CDR3 is TGCGCCAGCGACTTCACTAGCGGGGGGGCAGGTGAGCAGTTCTTC. Its translation is CASDFTSGGAGEQFF.

The chain uses TRBV11-2 and TRBJ2-7, with 11 bases that match TRBD2. V was pared by 4 bases and J by 3 bases, with 5 bases of the junction left unmatched. Germline V gene data show CDR1 as SGHAT and CDR2 as FQNNGV. CDR3 size: 15 residues. The CDR3 nucleotides are TGTGCCAGCAGCTCCGGGACTAGCGGATACTACGAGCAGTACTTC. It encodes CASSSGTSGYYEQYF.

V is TRBV2 and J is TRBJ1-1; 11 positions agree with TRBD1. Per germline, CDR1 SNHLY and CDR2 FYNNEI. The V and J ends lost 8 bases and 4 bases, in that order; junction bases with no gene match: 6. There are 14 residues in the CDR3. The CDR3 bases are TGTGCCAGCGGACAGGGGGCCCGGGGCACTGAAGCTTTCTTT. This encodes CASGQGARGTEAFF.

The chain recombines TRBV5-5 with TRBJ2-7; 7 bases map to TRBD1. Germline CDR1 and CDR2: SGHKS and YYEKEE (reference sequence). With 5 bases clipped from V and 4 bases from J, the junction kept 6 bases outside the gene matches. CDR3 size: 13 residues. As DNA, the CDR3 is TGTGCCAGCAGTCTACAACAGGGGTACGAGCAGTACGTC. Translated: CASSLQQGYEQYV.

The rearrangement uses TRBV2 and TRBJ2-1, with 8 bases lining up with TRBD2. The ends lost 9 bases at V and 4 bases at J; junction bases unmatched: 8. The V gene's germline CDR1 is SNHLY and CDR2 FYNNEI. The CDR3 covers 14 residues. Here the CDR3 DNA reads TGTGCCAGTCGTGATAGCGGGGCTTACAATGAGCAGTTCTTC. Protein product: CASRDSGAYNEQFF.